These T cell receptor beta chains were read from a single sample in a study of siplizumab effects on memory and regulatory T cells. Method: immunoSEQ multiplex PCR; TCRdb's copy keeps in-frame clones and lacks some. The sample includes over 95,000 clones, approximately 92% of them seen just once. Source material: non-Treg CD4+ T cells sorted from blood. These TCRs come from a human donor in good health. Both conserved end residues are part of each CDR3. D genes are given only for firm matches. Size values are once, few and many counts, or a class for expanded clones, and some rows have none.

j_call	d_call	clone_size	v_call	cdr3_nt	cdr3_aa
TRBJ1-4	TRBD1	-	TRBV10-1	TGCGCCAGCAGTGAGCCGGGACAGGGGCGCGAAAAACTGTTTTTT	CASSEPGQGREKLFF
TRBJ2-3	-	-	TRBV7-2	TGTGCCAGCACCCGCCGGAGTAGCACAGATACGCAGTATTTT	CASTRRSSTDTQYF
TRBJ2-7	-	-	TRBV29-1	TGCAGCGTTCTCTACAGACCCAGAAGTACCTACGAGCAGTACTTC	CSVLYRPRSTYEQYF
TRBJ1-2	-	-	TRBV5-6	TGTGCCAGCAGCTTTGGCAATAACTATGGCTACACCTTC	CASSFGNNYGYTF
TRBJ1-4	-	-	TRBV6-6	TGTGCCAGCAGACACGACGGTAATGAAAAACTGTTTTTT	CASRHDGNEKLFF
TRBJ2-3	TRBD1	-	TRBV19	TGTGCCAGTGCCCGGGACAGGGCCCCAGATACGCAGTATTTT	CASARDRAPDTQYF
TRBJ2-1	-	-	TRBV12-5	TGTGCTAGTGGTTTGGAAGATGAGCAGTTCTTC	CASGLEDEQFF
TRBJ1-3	-	-	TRBV28	TGTGCCAGCAGTTTATTTGGAGGCTCTGGAAACACCATATATTTT	CASSLFGGSGNTIYF
TRBJ1-1	-	-	TRBV18	TGTGCCAGCTCCCGGGGGGGTACAGTTTACACTGAAGCTTTCTTT	CASSRGGTVYTEAFF
TRBJ1-5	-	-	TRBV19	TGTGCCAGTAGCGGCCAGCCCCTGGGTCAGCCCCAGCATTTT	CASSGQPLGQPQHF
TRBJ1-6	-	-	TRBV30	TGTGCCTGGATAGATGGGCCCGGGTTTTCCTATAATTCACCCCTCCACTTT	CAWIDGPGFSYNSPLHF
TRBJ1-1	-	once	TRBV19	TGTGCCAGTAGTACGCCAGGGGACCTGAACACTGAAGCTTTCTTT	CASSTPGDLNTEAFF
TRBJ2-5	TRBD1	-	TRBV6-5	TGTGCCAGCAGGGACACCACCCCAGGGGGGACCCAGTACTTC	CASRDTTPGGTQYF
TRBJ1-1	-	-	TRBV10-2	TGCGCCAGCAGTGAGTCGGGGGGCAGACCGAACACTGAAGCTTTCTTT	CASSESGGRPNTEAFF
TRBJ1-3	-	-	TRBV6-1	TGTGCCAGCAGTCTTGAAAACACCATATATTTT	CASSLENTIYF
TRBJ1-6	-	-	TRBV7-9	TGTGCCAGCAGCTTCCCTGGGGATTCACCCCTCCACTTT	CASSFPGDSPLHF
TRBJ2-6	-	-	TRBV6-1	TGTGCCAGCAGTGAACACGTAAGGGAGGCCAACGTCCTGACTTTC	CASSEHVREANVLTF
TRBJ2-7	TRBD1	few	TRBV15	TGTGCCACCAGCAATGGTTACGGACAGGGGCTAGGTTACGAGCAGTACTTC	CATSNGYGQGLGYEQYF
TRBJ2-1	-	few	TRBV19	TGTGCCAGTAGTATAGGTTGGCTGGGGAATGAGCAGTTCTTC	CASSIGWLGNEQFF
TRBJ2-5	TRBD1	-	TRBV5-4	TGTGCCAGCAGCAAGGACAGGGGGCAAGAGACCCAGTACTTC	CASSKDRGQETQYF
TRBJ1-1	TRBD1	-	TRBV10-3	TGTGCCACCCTGGGACAGTTGAACACTGAAGCTTTCTTT	CATLGQLNTEAFF
TRBJ2-1	TRBD1	-	TRBV10-3	TGTGCCATCAGCCCCGGGACAGGTCTACAGGGGCAGTTCTTC	CAISPGTGLQGQFF
TRBJ1-1	TRBD1	-	TRBV6-5	TGTGCCACCTCTATGGACAGGCAAAACACTGAAGCTTTCTTT	CATSMDRQNTEAFF
TRBJ2-5	-	-	TRBV18	TGTGCCAGCTCTCCAACCTCGGACAGTGAGACCCAGTACTTC	CASSPTSDSETQYF
TRBJ1-1	-	-	TRBV7-3	TGTGCCAGCAGCTTCTCTCCGAACACTGAAGCTTTCTTT	CASSFSPNTEAFF
TRBJ2-4	-	-	TRBV5-5	TGTGCCAGCAGCTTCCTGGGGGTAGCCAAAAACATTCAGTACTTC	CASSFLGVAKNIQYF
TRBJ2-7	TRBD1	-	TRBV18	TGTGCCAGCTCATCGGCCGGGACAGGCGTCTACGAGCAGTACTTC	CASSSAGTGVYEQYF
TRBJ2-1	TRBD2	-	TRBV6-1	TGTGCCAGCAGGAATAGCGGGGGGGATTACAATGAGCAGTTCTTC	CASRNSGGDYNEQFF
TRBJ1-4	TRBD1	-	TRBV28	TGTGCCAGCACCAAGGACAGGGGGCGCATAAGTGAAAAACTGTTTTTT	CASTKDRGRISEKLFF
TRBJ2-3	-	-	TRBV7-2	TGTGCCAGCAGCGCCGGGGTAAGCACAGATACGCAGTATTTT	CASSAGVSTDTQYF
TRBJ1-2	-	-	TRBV4-1	TGCGCCAGCAGCCAAATTCGTGAGAGGGACAATGGCTACACCTTC	CASSQIRERDNGYTF
TRBJ1-2	-	-	TRBV10-3	TGTGCCAGCAGTTACTCGTCTAACTATGGCTACACCTTC	CASSYSSNYGYTF
TRBJ2-7	-	-	TRBV4-1	TGCGCCAGCAGCCCAAAGGGGCTCGGGGGCGTCTACGAGCAGTACTTC	CASSPKGLGGVYEQYF
TRBJ2-2	-	-	TRBV28	TGTGCCAGCAGACCCCCCAGCGGGGAGCTGTTTTTT	CASRPPSGELFF
TRBJ2-7	-	-	TRBV5-1	TGCGCCAGCAGCCCCCGATCAGGTGACTTGACCTACGAGCAGTACTTC	CASSPRSGDLTYEQYF
TRBJ1-6	-	-	TRBV27	TGTGCCAGCAGTTTTCTGGACCCAAATTCACCCCTCCACTTT	CASSFLDPNSPLHF
TRBJ1-1	-	-	TRBV7-2	TGTGCCAGCAGCGGTAATAGGGTAAACACTGAAGCTTTCTTT	CASSGNRVNTEAFF